The next 3 T cell receptor beta chains were all read from a single sample in a study of circulating and synovial CD4+ cells in juvenile arthritis. Using immunoSEQ multiplex PCR, the repertoire was profiled, and TCRdb retains in-frame clones only, with some absent. The data contain about 33,000 clones, 90% to 95% of them singletons. The sequencing input was CD4+ T cells from blood. The receptor source for this set is a human donor with juvenile idiopathic arthritis.

This chain uses TRBV7-9 with TRBJ1-2; possibly TRBD1 for D (5 bases). The V gene lost 4 bases and the J gene lost 8 bases, with 14 bases spanning the gap. The germline V gene encodes CDR1 SEHNR and CDR2 FQNEAQ (reference sequence). The CDR3 consists of 13 residues. CDR3 amino acids: CASSSGTWGGYTF. The CDR3 DNA is TGTGCCAGCAGCTCAGGGACTTGGGGCGGCTACACCTTC.

Notes on this clone: One end of the junction is discordant with germline, which a read error may explain. This sequence joins TRBV7-8 and TRBJ2-3; maybe TRBD2 (5 bases). CDR1 and CDR2 from the germline V gene are SGHVS and FQNEAQ. The CDR3 extends over 12 amino acids. The chain's CDR3 is CASGTNKNSGAF. As DNA, the CDR3 is TGTGCCAGCGGAACCAATAAAAACAGCGGCGCCTTT. The complete variable domain, with remaining parts taken from reference TRBV7-8 and TRBJ2-3, reads GAGVSQSPRYKVAKRGQDVALRCDPISGHVSLFWYQQALGQGPEFLTYFQNEAQLDKSGLPSDRFFAERPEGSVSTLKIQRTQQEDSAVYLCASGTNKNSGAFGPGTRLTVL.

The chain employs TRBV28 and TRBJ2-1; D not certain. The V end was cut by 6 bases, the J end by 0 bases, with 12 bases between. Germline V gives CDR1 MDHEN, CDR2 SYDVKM. There are 15 residues in the CDR3. As DNA, the CDR3 is TGTGCCAGCAGCCCCGACACGCGCTCCTACAATGAGCAGTTCTTC. Translation: CASSPDTRSYNEQFF.